This TCR beta chain came from a study of blood T cells in healthy people across ages. With a J-beta primer mix and a sample-barcoded 5' primer, a second PCR ran about 7 to 12 cycles. TCRdb called the 5' RACE reads again in MiXCR, with one record for every CDR3 protein. This sample has roughly 1.6 million distinct CDR3 sequences, with roughly a third found just once. The CDR3 sequence is 17 residues long. Germline CDR1 is DFQATT and CDR2 is SNEGSKA (reference sequence). Trimming at V came to 0 bases and at J to 2 bases, leaving 10 bases not matched to a gene. Input material: blood. The rearrangement uses TRBV20-1 and TRBJ2-1, with 7 bases that match TRBD2. The receptor was derived from a woman aged 25 to 39 in good health. The CDR3 DNA sequence: TGCAGTGCTAGAGATTGGGATAGGCTAGCGGCCTACAATGAGCAGTTCTTC. It specifies CSARDWDRLAAYNEQFF.